Listed below are T cell receptor beta chains from one sample, sequenced in a study of cytomegalovirus exposure and HLA in healthy donors. The method was immunoSEQ multiplex PCR; TCRdb's version includes in-frame clones alone and lacks a portion of them. The table records about 100,000 clones, around 82% of them present only once. Sequencing input: PBMCs. The receptors originated from an older woman in good health and CMV-seronegative. Each CDR3 is given with its conserved first and last residue. D genes are given only for firm matches. Rows give clone size only sometimes, using once, few, many, or a class for an expanded clone.

clone size,V gene,J gene,D gene,CDR3 protein,CDR3 DNA
once,TRBV7-2,TRBJ1-2,.,CASTLGRDYGYTF,TGTGCCAGCACATTGGGCAGGGATTATGGCTACACCTTC
few,TRBV27,TRBJ2-3,.,CASSLSSYSTDTQYF,TGTGCCAGCAGTTTATCATCGTATAGCACAGATACGCAGTATTTT
.,TRBV15,TRBJ2-4,TRBD2,CATSRTLGTSGENIQYF,TGTGCCACCAGCAGGACGCTCGGGACTAGCGGGGAAAACATTCAGTACTTC
few,TRBV7-9,TRBJ1-2,.,CASSFGTGNYGYTF,TGTGCCAGCAGCTTTGGTACAGGGAACTATGGCTACACCTTC
.,TRBV7-9,TRBJ1-2,.,CASTFIGESDYGYTF,TGTGCCAGCACCTTCATCGGGGAGTCGGACTATGGCTACACCTTC
.,TRBV6-1,TRBJ2-7,.,CASSANYEQYF,TGTGCCAGCAGTGCAAACTACGAGCAGTACTTC
once,TRBV12-5,TRBJ2-1,.,CASGRGQSSYNEQFF,TGTGCTAGTGGTCGGGGACAAAGCTCCTACAATGAGCAGTTCTTC
.,TRBV13,TRBJ2-1,.,CASSELGLPSSYNEQFF,TGTGCCAGCTCCGAACTGGGGCTACCGAGCTCCTACAATGAGCAGTTCTTC
.,TRBV2,TRBJ1-3,.,CASSTLRVPGNTIYF,TGTGCCAGCAGTACGCTCCGGGTCCCTGGAAACACCATATATTTT
.,TRBV5-4,TRBJ2-1,TRBD2,CASSGAGGQYNEQFF,TGTGCCAGCAGCGGAGCGGGGGGGCAGTACAATGAGCAGTTCTTC
.,TRBV25-1,TRBJ1-2,.,CASLQGGGYTF,TGTGCCAGCCTACAGGGCGGTGGCTACACCTTC
.,TRBV5-1,TRBJ1-5,.,CASSLGGGLDQPQHF,TGCGCCAGCAGCTTGGGGGGAGGCCTAGATCAGCCCCAGCATTTT